The 2 T cell receptor beta chains below were found in one sample sequenced in a study of blood T cell repertoires in COVID-19. TCRdb keeps only in-frame clones here, not all; method: immunoSEQ multiplex PCR. The sample yields approximately 250,000 clones, more than 65% seen once. Specimen: peripheral blood. Receptors originate from a woman between 40 and 55 years old who had recovered from COVID-19.

The genes are TRBV9 and TRBJ1-1, with D possibly matching TRBD1 (5 bases). Trimming pared 3 bases from V and 2 bases from J, leaving 8 bases between. There are 13 residues in the CDR3. Germline CDR1 reads SGDLS; CDR2 reads YYNGEE. CDR3 bases: TGTGCCAGCAGCGCGACAGTCAACACTGAAGCTTTCTTT. It is translated as CASSATVNTEAFF.

The chain has TRBV28 and TRBJ2-7, with 7 bases aligning to TRBD1. Trimming removed 7 bases from V and 2 bases from J; junction bases left unmatched: 5. The length of the CDR3 is 13 residues. Germline V gene lookup returns CDR1 MDHEN and CDR2 SYDVKM. The CDR3, as DNA: TGTGCCAGCAAGACAGGGAAGGCCTACGAGCAGTACTTC. Protein product: CASKTGKAYEQYF.